The clone carrying this T cell receptor (beta chain) was picked up a small number of times. This specimen comes from a study of blood T cell repertoires in COVID-19. Study information: COVID-19 samples from acute and convalescent phases originated in the United States, Italy and Spain. In each case, the material was cDNA or gDNA derived from T cells, B-cell-depleted T cells, or PBMCs.

Original data processing: Estimates of nucleated cell counts were drawn from the amplification of reference gene primers. Sequencing was performed with immunoSEQ multiplex PCR; in TCRdb, only in-frame clones are kept and a portion is missing. V and J calls plus clone size are reproduced from that table; the DNA served to infer D and trimming. Of over 90,000 clones listed, around 85% are singletons. The CDR3 is made up of 14 amino acids. The V gene's germline CDR1 is SGHTA and CDR2 FQGNSA. The V gene lost 1 base and the J gene lost 5 bases, with 9 bases spanning the gap. The sequence came from a man aged 55 to 70 with acute or convalescent COVID-19. This sequence joins TRBV7-2 and TRBJ1-5; D possibly corresponds to TRBD1 (5 bases). The specimen was peripheral blood. In DNA, the CDR3 is TGTGCCAGCAGCTTAGGTCAGGGTTATCAGCCCCAGCATTTT. Its protein is CASSLGQGYQPQHF. Drawing the rest from reference TRBV7-2 and TRBJ1-5, the complete variable domain is GAGVSQSPSNKVTEKGKDVELRCDPISGHTALYWYRQSLGQGLEFLIYFQGNSAPDKSGLPSDRFSAERTGGSVSTLTIQRTQQEDSAVYLCASSLGQGYQPQHFGDGTRLSIL.